The rows below give T cell receptor beta chains drawn from one sample of a study of shared clonotypes between healthy human individuals. Clones were sequenced by immunoSEQ multiplex PCR, and TCRdb holds only the in-frame ones, with some missing. In the table there are some 630,000 clones, approximately 96% of which are singletons. The specimen was naive CD8+ T cells sorted from blood. All receptors come from a woman in her thirties in good health. Each CDR3 is given with its conserved first and last residue. D genes are given only for firm matches. The listing skips clone size in some rows; elsewhere it reads once, few, many or a size class.

size: NA
J: TRBJ2-7
D: NA
V: TRBV19
DNA: TGTGCCAGTAGTTTGACAGTTTCTTACTACGAGCAGTACTTC
CDR3: CASSLTVSYYEQYF

size: NA
J: TRBJ2-7
D: NA
V: TRBV2
DNA: TGTGCCAGCAGTGAAGAGGCGGAATTAGCGGCTACCTACGAGCAGTACTTC
CDR3: CASSEEAELAATYEQYF

size: NA
J: TRBJ2-6
D: TRBD1
V: TRBV5-1
DNA: TGCGCCAGCAGCTTGGAATGGACAGGACCCTCCGGGGCCAACGTCCTGACTTTC
CDR3: CASSLEWTGPSGANVLTF

size: NA
J: TRBJ1-1
D: NA
V: TRBV28
DNA: TGTGCCAGCAGTTTGCTTAGCGGCACTGAAGCTTTCTTT
CDR3: CASSLLSGTEAFF

size: once
J: TRBJ2-7
D: NA
V: TRBV13
DNA: TGTGCCAGCAGCTTAGACCCCACCTACGAGCAGTACTTC
CDR3: CASSLDPTYEQYF

size: NA
J: TRBJ1-5
D: NA
V: TRBV21-1
DNA: TGTGCCAGCAGCAAAGAAGAGGGTAAGAGGGATCAGCCCCAGCATTTT
CDR3: CASSKEEGKRDQPQHF

size: NA
J: TRBJ2-1
D: TRBD2
V: TRBV7-6
DNA: TGTGCCAGCAGCTTAGAGCGGGAGGGATACAATGAGCAGTTCTTC
CDR3: CASSLEREGYNEQFF

size: NA
J: TRBJ2-7
D: TRBD2
V: TRBV7-9
DNA: TGTGCCAGCAGCGCTCCACTAGCGGCACCCTACGAGCAGTACTTC
CDR3: CASSAPLAAPYEQYF

size: few
J: TRBJ1-1
D: NA
V: TRBV2
DNA: TGTGCCAGCAGTGAGGGACGACCCACTGAAGCTTTCTTT
CDR3: CASSEGRPTEAFF

size: NA
J: TRBJ2-7
D: NA
V: TRBV11-2
DNA: TGTGCCAGCAGCAACGGACAGACCTACGAGCAGTACTTC
CDR3: CASSNGQTYEQYF

size: NA
J: TRBJ2-2
D: TRBD1
V: TRBV6-5
DNA: TGTGCCAGCAGTTGGGGACAGGAGACCGGGGAGCTGTTTTTT
CDR3: CASSWGQETGELFF